This is a list of T cell receptor beta chains from one sample in a study of CD8+CD57+ T cells in acquired aplastic anemia. A single record per CDR3 protein comes from TCRdb applying MiXCR to the reads. The profile covers approximately 220,000 distinct CDR3 sequences, with 40% to 60% appearing a single time and 15% to 20% taken by the ten largest. Input material: sorted CD4+, CD8+, or CD8+CD57+ T cells (not recorded which) from PBMCs. The receptors come from a human donor with aplastic anemia. Both conserved end residues are part of each CDR3. A D gene is named only where the DNA matches it firmly. A clone size is listed for some rows: how often the clone was seen (once, few, many), or a class if it is expanded.

CDR3 protein	CDR3 DNA	V gene	D gene	clone size	J gene
CASSIPVYGELFF	TGTGCCAGTAGTATCCCGGTTTACGGGGAGCTGTTTTTT	TRBV19	NA	NA	TRBJ2-2
CSARFPGQGYNEQFF	TGCAGTGCTAGATTTCCGGGACAGGGCTACAATGAGCAGTTCTTC	TRBV20-1	TRBD1	NA	TRBJ2-1
CATSATRAGNTGELFF	TGTGCCACCAGTGCGACTAGGGCGGGTAACACCGGGGAGCTGTTTTTT	TRBV24-1	NA	many	TRBJ2-2
CASSPHGENYEQYF	TGTGCCAGCAGCCCCCACGGGGAAAACTACGAGCAGTACTTC	TRBV9	NA	few	TRBJ2-7
CASRKEVEAFF	TGTGCCAGCAGGAAGGAGGTAGAAGCTTTCTTT	TRBV2	NA	NA	TRBJ1-1
CASRSGTKNIQYF	TGTGCCAGCAGATCTGGGACCAAAAACATTCAGTACTTC	TRBV25-1	NA	NA	TRBJ2-4
CASSYTQAGLLGQAKNIQYF	TGTGCCAGCAGCTACACCCAGGCGGGCCTTCTAGGGCAAGCCAAAAACATTCAGTACTTC	TRBV11-2	NA	NA	TRBJ2-4
CASSLGTGVGEQYF	TGTGCCAGCAGTTTGGGGACAGGGGTTGGTGAGCAGTATTTT	TRBV14	TRBD1	once	TRBJ2-3
CASSFSGGEYEQYF	TGTGCCAGCAGCTTTAGCGGGGGAGAGTACGAGCAGTACTTC	TRBV7-2	TRBD2	NA	TRBJ2-7
CASSTSHLAQETQYF	TGTGCCAGCAGCACGAGCCACCTTGCACAAGAGACCCAGTACTTC	TRBV5-5	NA	many	TRBJ2-5
CASSLWETARSGNTIYF	TGCGCCAGCAGCTTGTGGGAGACAGCGCGATCTGGAAACACCATATATTTT	TRBV5-1	NA	many	TRBJ1-3
CASSIAGWSGNTIYF	TGTGCCAGTAGTATCGCAGGGTGGTCTGGAAACACCATATATTTT	TRBV19	NA	NA	TRBJ1-3
CASSQEWGSGTEAFF	TGCGCCAGCAGCCAAGAGTGGGGATCGGGAACTGAAGCTTTCTTT	TRBV4-3	NA	NA	TRBJ1-1
CASRRQSSYNSPLHF	TGTGCCAGCAGGCGACAGAGCTCCTATAATTCACCCCTCCACTTT	TRBV6-5	NA	NA	TRBJ1-6
CASTAQKTGVEKLFF	TGTGCCAGCACAGCACAAAAGACAGGTGTTGAAAAACTGTTTTTT	TRBV11-2	NA	NA	TRBJ1-4
CASSPSTVVGGYTF	TGTGCCAGCTCACCATCAACTGTGGTCGGCGGCTACACCTTC	TRBV18	NA	few	TRBJ1-2
CATSRDGGANNEQFF	TGTGCCACCAGCAGAGATGGAGGGGCCAACAATGAGCAGTTCTTC	TRBV15	NA	NA	TRBJ2-1
CATSDPQGGYYEQYF	TGTGCCACCAGTGATCCACAGGGGGGATACTACGAGCAGTACTTC	TRBV24-1	TRBD1	NA	TRBJ2-7
CASSRQGGGYTF	TGTGCCAGCAGTAGACAGGGGGGCGGCTACACCTTC	TRBV5-5	TRBD1	many	TRBJ1-2
CASREGESNEKLFF	TGTGCCAGCAGGGAAGGAGAGAGTAATGAAAAACTGTTTTTT	TRBV2	NA	many	TRBJ1-4
CASSRGGADTQYF	TGTGCCAGTAGCCGGGGGGGTGCAGATACGCAGTATTTT	TRBV19	TRBD2	few	TRBJ2-3
CASSEWTGESNQPQHF	TGCGCCAGCAGTGAATGGACAGGGGAGAGCAATCAGCCCCAGCATTTT	TRBV10-1	TRBD1	NA	TRBJ1-5
CASSSGPLHF	TGTGCCAGCAGCTCGGGACCCCTCCACTTT	TRBV2	NA	NA	TRBJ1-6
CASSFGRNYGYTF	TGTGCCAGCAGCTTCGGGAGAAACTATGGCTACACCTTC	TRBV5-5	NA	many	TRBJ1-2
CSASPDSNNQPQHF	TGCAGTGCTTCACCTGACAGCAACAATCAGCCCCAGCATTTT	TRBV20-1	NA	NA	TRBJ1-5
CASSPSGGGAFHNEQFF	TGCGCCAGCAGCCCTAGCGGCGGGGGGGCTTTCCACAATGAGCAGTTCTTC	TRBV4-1	TRBD2	many	TRBJ2-1
CASSLDGQTSYNEQFF	TGCGCCAGCAGCTTGGACGGGCAAACCTCCTACAATGAGCAGTTCTTC	TRBV5-1	NA	many	TRBJ2-1
CASQVGEGQPQHF	TGTGCCAGTCAGGTTGGGGAAGGGCAGCCCCAGCATTTT	TRBV7-9	NA	NA	TRBJ1-5
CASSEPGTGSIRRDF	TGCGCCAGCAGTGAGCCCGGGACAGGGAGCATAAGACGGGACTTC	TRBV10-2	TRBD1	NA	TRBJ2-7
CASSPRGQIEKLFF	TGTGCCAGCAGCCCAAGGGGACAGATTGAAAAACTGTTTTTT	TRBV7-2	TRBD1	NA	TRBJ1-4